The 29 T cell receptor beta chains below come from one sample, sequenced in a study of Graves' ophthalmopathy and Graves' hyperthyroidism. The TCR beta CDR3 regions underwent amplification from RNA transcripts. A first-round RT-PCR used HTBI primers, followed by a second-round multiplex PCR. From the multiplex PCR reads, TCRdb called clonotypes with MiXCR, one entry per CDR3 protein. Counted here are about 400,000 distinct CDR3 sequences, about 21% occurring once; the ten biggest clones make up approximately 3.2%. The source material was peripheral blood. The receptors stem from a woman aged 18-35 years with stable Graves' hyperthyroidism.

Many counts were recorded for this clonotype. The rearrangement joins TRBV29-1 to TRBJ2-5; possibly TRBD1 for D (5 bases). V lost 4 bases and J lost 2, with 5 bases in between. Germline CDR1 and CDR2: SQVTM and ANQGSEA. This CDR3 contains 11 residues. CDR3 DNA sequence: TGCAGCGTTGGGACACAAGAGACCCAGTACTTC. This codes for CSVGTQETQYF. Looking up the rest from reference TRBV29-1 and TRBJ2-5 gives the full variable domain: SAVISQKPSRDICQRGTSLTIQCQVDSQVTMMFWYRQQPGQSLTLIATANQGSEATYESGFVIDKFPISRPNLTFSTLTVSNMSPEDSSIYLCSVGTQETQYFGPGTRLLVL.

As regards this clonotype: The germline gene is not matched at one end of the junction; a read error may be the cause. The CDR3 loop reads CASSLDKVRTGELCF. CDR3 bases: TGTGCCAGCAGCTTAGATAAGGTTCGGACCGGGGAGCTGTGTTTT. V gene TRBV7-8 combines with J gene TRBJ2-2; D possibly corresponds to TRBD2 (5 bases). Germline-derived CDR1 and CDR2 are SGHVS and FQNEAQ. This CDR3 spans 15 amino acids.

Ten or more counts support this clonotype. CDR3 region: CASSEGIGTQETQYF. The CDR3 DNA sequence: TGTGCCAGCAGTGAGGGTATAGGCACACAGGAGACCCAGTACTTC. The chain has TRBV2 and TRBJ2-5; D is uncertain. Germline CDR1 and CDR2: SNHLY and FYNNEI. V lost 3 bases and J lost 5, with 16 bases in between. CDR3 size: 15 residues. Together with reference TRBV2 and TRBJ2-5, the CDR3 gives the full variable domain: EPEVTQTPSHQVTQMGQEVILRCVPISNHLYFYWYRQILGQKVEFLVSFYNNEISEKSEIFDDQFSVERPDGSNFTLKIRSTKLEDSAMYFCASSEGIGTQETQYFGPGTRLLVL.

This clonotype was observed many times. The J gene is TRBJ2-7, the V gene TRBV11-2; unclear D gene. The CDR3 spans 12 residues. Germline V gene data show CDR1 as SGHAT and CDR2 as FQNNGV. V lost 3 bases to trimming and J lost 9 bases, with 12 bases between them. The CDR3 sequence: CASSLGLRGQYF. The CDR3 region has the DNA TGTGCCAGCAGCTTGGGCTTACGAGGGCAGTACTTC.

The gene calls are TRBV20-1 and TRBJ1-2, with unresolved D. This CDR3 region has 14 residues. The germline V gene has CDR1 DFQATT and CDR2 SNEGSKA (reference sequence). V gave up 2 bases and J gave up 3 bases, with 13 bases separating them. The CDR3 sequence: CSARPSAGHYGYTF. DNA of the CDR3: TGCAGTGCTAGACCATCTGCGGGTCACTATGGCTACACCTTC.

At least ten counts were recorded for this clonotype. The chain combines TRBV7-2 with TRBJ1-5; maybe TRBD1 (5 bases). Deletions cut 4 bases from V and 9 bases from J, with 13 bases between. Germline assignment: CDR1 SGHTA and CDR2 FQGNSA. The CDR3 sequence is 13 residues long. The CDR3 here is CASSSGTFLPQHF. CDR3 DNA: TGTGCCAGCAGCTCAGGGACGTTCTTGCCCCAGCATTTT.

This clonotype was counted many times. V and J are TRBV10-3 and TRBJ1-1; a possible D gene is TRBD1 (6 bases). The V end lost 0 bases, the J end lost 3 bases, and 8 bases lay between the germline ends. Germline CDR1 is ENHRY and CDR2 is SYGVKD. This CDR3 spans 14 amino acids. The CDR3 protein is CAISESRGDTEAFF. CDR3 bases: TGTGCCATCAGTGAGTCGAGGGGGGACACTGAAGCTTTCTTT.

This clonotype showed up many times. This chain uses TRBV7-2 with TRBJ2-7; 8 bases fit TRBD2. Germline V gives CDR1 SGHTA, CDR2 FQGNSA. V lost 4 bases to trimming and J lost 2 bases; unmatched junction nucleotides: 7. The length of the CDR3 is 15 residues. CDR3 protein: CASSSQAGETYEQYF. CDR3 in DNA: TGTGCCAGCAGCTCACAAGCGGGGGAAACCTACGAGCAGTACTTC.

J is TRBJ2-6 and V is TRBV2; possibly TRBD2 for D (6 bases). The CDR3 contains 17 residues. Germline lookup yields CDR1 SNHLY and CDR2 FYNNEI. The V end was cut by 10 bases, the J end by 0 bases, with 19 bases between. The CDR3 DNA reads TGTGCCACCGTTGGGGTCGGAGGGGCCTCTGGGGCCAACGTCCTGACTTTC. This gives the protein CATVGVGGASGANVLTF.

On this clonotype: It may be a read error: a sequence one base away is much more abundant. The chain couples TRBV29-1 to TRBJ1-6; D unresolved. The CDR3 has 9 residues. V dropped 7 bases and J dropped 13 bases, with 8 bases sitting between them. Per the germline V gene, CDR1 is SQVTM and CDR2 is ANQGSEA. CDR3 region: CSDVLPLHF. CDR3 in DNA: TGCAGCGATGTGCTGCCCCTCCACTTT.

This clonotype was counted at least ten times. This chain connects TRBV6-2 or TRBV6-3 to TRBJ1-2, with TRBD1 as a possible D gene (6 bases). CDR1 and CDR2 from the germline V gene are MNHEY and SVGEGT. This CDR3 is built from 16 residues. Trimming removed 2 bases from V and 7 bases from J, with 20 bases in between. The CDR3 reads CASSYGTSQFKFGYTF. CDR3 DNA: TGTGCCAGCAGTTACGGGACAAGCCAGTTCAAGTTTGGCTACACCTTC.

This chain links TRBV7-2 with TRBJ2-2; D gene unclear. Germline V gene data show CDR1 as SGHTA and CDR2 as FQGNSA. The CDR3 contains 13 residues. V lost 4 bases and J lost 6, with 9 bases in between. The CDR3 DNA follows: TGTGCCAGCAGCTCTTTACGGGCCGGGGAGCTGTTTTTT. Its protein is CASSSLRAGELFF.

Ten or more counts support this clonotype. The V gene is TRBV12-3 or TRBV12-4, the J gene TRBJ2-2; 7 positions match TRBD2. This CDR3 is 15 amino acids long. V shed 7 bases, J shed 6 bases, and the junction held 11 bases outside the gene matches. The CDR3 region has the DNA TGTGCCAGCACTGGACTAGTTTCGTTTCCCGGGGAGCTGTTTTTT. This encodes CASTGLVSFPGELFF.

The sample holds many counts of this clonotype. The genes are TRBV6-1 and TRBJ2-2; D ambiguous. Germline V CDR1 and CDR2: MNHNS, SASEGT. V lost 4 bases to trimming and J lost 1 base, with 7 bases between them. The CDR3 is 14 residues long. The CDR3 sequence: CASSGRQNTGELFF. The CDR3 nucleotides are TGTGCCAGCAGTGGAAGACAGAACACCGGGGAGCTGTTTTTT.

This clonotype was counted at least ten times. The chain combines TRBV12-3 or TRBV12-4 with TRBJ2-1, with a weak D call TRBD2 (5 bases). The CDR3 spans 13 residues. Trimming pared 6 bases from V and 9 bases from J, leaving 15 bases between. Written as DNA, the CDR3 is TGTGCCAGCAGACGCCCCCTAGCTAGTGAGCAGTTCTTC. Amino acids: CASRRPLASEQFF.

This clonotype was seen many times. V gene TRBV6-2 or TRBV6-3 combines with J gene TRBJ2-7, with TRBD1 as a possible D gene (5 bases). The CDR3 covers 15 residues. V gave up 6 bases and J gave up 4 bases, with 19 bases separating them. Germline V gene data show CDR1 as MNHEY and CDR2 as SVGEGT. DNA for the CDR3: TGTGCCAGCAGCCAACAAAGGGGTGGTAATTACGAGCAGTACTTC. Translating it yields CASSQQRGGNYEQYF.

This clonotype was counted a few times. The chain couples TRBV4-2 to TRBJ1-1; D possibly corresponds to TRBD1 (6 bases). The CDR3 runs 17 residues. Germline CDR1 is LGHNA and CDR2 is YNFKEQ. Trimming left V 1 base short and J 2 bases short, with 17 bases between. Here the CDR3 DNA reads TGTGCCAGCAGCCAAGGGGCAGGGGATCCCCTCAACACTGAAGCTTTCTTT. The encoded protein is CASSQGAGDPLNTEAFF.

The chain has TRBV6-1 and TRBJ2-2, with 9 bases fitting TRBD1. The V gene end was trimmed by 6 bases and the J gene end by 5 bases; junction bases not matched to a gene: 10. Looked up from germline, CDR1 is MNHNS and CDR2 is SASEGT. The CDR3 is made up of 16 amino acids. CDR3 in DNA: TGTGCCAGCAGGACCGGGACAGGGACGCCTACCGGGGAGCTGTTTTTT. Amino acids: CASRTGTGTPTGELFF.

This clonotype was detected ten times or more. J is TRBJ2-3 and V is TRBV7-2, with D unclear. The CDR3 covers 14 residues. Germline V CDR1 and CDR2: SGHTA, FQGNSA. The ends were cut back, 0 bases at V and 0 bases at J, with 4 bases in the middle. CDR3 coding DNA: TGTGCCAGCAGCTTAGCACGGAGCACAGATACGCAGTATTTT. This sequence encodes CASSLARSTDTQYF. The variable domain in full, completed from reference TRBV7-2 and TRBJ2-3, reads GAGVSQSPSNKVTEKGKDVELRCDPISGHTALYWYRQSLGQGLEFLIYFQGNSAPDKSGLPSDRFSAERTGGSVSTLTIQRTQQEDSAVYLCASSLARSTDTQYFGPGTRLTVL.

This clonotype came up many times. The rearrangement links TRBV2 to TRBJ2-5; 12 bases agree with TRBD2. Germline V gene sequence: CDR1 SNHLY, CDR2 FYNNEI. V shed 8 bases, J shed 4 bases, and the junction held 5 bases outside the gene matches. The CDR3 sequence is 14 residues long. Written as DNA, the CDR3 is TGTGCCAGCGAATCGGGACTAGCGGGAGAGACCCAGTACTTC. This sequence encodes CASESGLAGETQYF. Supplemented by reference TRBV2 and TRBJ2-5, the full variable domain reads EPEVTQTPSHQVTQMGQEVILRCVPISNHLYFYWYRQILGQKVEFLVSFYNNEISEKSEIFDDQFSVERPDGSNFTLKIRSTKLEDSAMYFCASESGLAGETQYFGPGTRLLVL.

This clonotype was counted at least ten times. V gene TRBV6-1 combines with J gene TRBJ2-2; tentatively, D is TRBD2 (6 bases). Germline values: CDR1 MNHNS, CDR2 SASEGT. The CDR3 covers 15 residues. V was shortened by 1 base and J by 5 bases, with 11 bases between the two germline ends. CDR3 DNA: TGTGCCAGCAGTGAAGAGTCAGGAGGGACCGGGGAGCTGTTTTTT. Translated, it gives CASSEESGGTGELFF.

This clonotype occurred a few times. J is TRBJ2-2 and V is TRBV6-1; tentatively, D is TRBD1 (5 bases). The CDR3 length is 14 residues. V was clipped by 2 bases and J by 4 bases, with 8 bases between them. The germline V gene encodes CDR1 MNHNS and CDR2 SASEGT. CDR3: CASSELRGTGELFF. CDR3 nucleotides: TGTGCCAGCAGTGAATTAAGGGGCACCGGGGAGCTGTTTTTT.

This clonotype has ten or more counts. The chain links TRBV5-1 to TRBJ2-7, with 7 bases aligning to TRBD2. The CDR3 covers 14 residues. Trimming removed 7 bases from V and 8 bases from J; junction bases left unmatched: 15. Germline values: CDR1 SGHRS, CDR2 YFSETQ. This CDR3 reads CASGPGGPMGKQYF. In DNA, the CDR3 is TGCGCCAGCGGCCCGGGAGGCCCTATGGGCAAGCAGTACTTC.

This clonotype appeared many times. The junction differs from germline at one of its ends, possibly a read error. The J gene is TRBJ2-2, the V gene TRBV30, with D possibly being TRBD1 (5 bases). CDR1 GTSNPN and CDR2 SVGIG come from the germline V gene (reference sequence). The CDR3 has 17 amino acids. CDR3 sequence reads: CAWMLGLGKTKTGELFF. In nucleotides, the CDR3 is TGTGCCTGGATGTTGGGGCTAGGCAAGACGAAGACCGGGGAGCTGTTTTTT.

Note on this clonotype: The junction and the germline gene differ at one end; a read error may be behind it. V usage is TRBV5-6 and J usage is TRBJ1-5, with TRBD1 matching 10 bases. The CDR3 runs to 15 residues. Germline CDR1 SGHDT, CDR2 YYEEEE. The CDR3 sequence: CVSSLTGGGNQPQHF. DNA of the CDR3: TGTGTCAGCAGCTTGACAGGGGGCGGCAATCAGCCCCAGCATTTT.

This clonotype was observed many times. This chain links TRBV5-1 with TRBJ2-7, with D possibly matching TRBD1 (6 bases). The CDR3 runs 14 residues. The germline gives CDR1 SGHRS, CDR2 YFSETQ. Deletions cut 0 bases from V and 6 bases from J, with 13 bases between. DNA of the CDR3: TGCGCCAGCAGCTTGGGGACAGTAGAAGGCGAGCAGTACTTC. Residues: CASSLGTVEGEQYF.

This clonotype was recorded a few times. The rearrangement uses TRBV19 and TRBJ2-2, with TRBD2 as a possible D gene (5 bases). The CDR3 extends over 16 amino acids. The germline V and J ends were trimmed by 3 bases and 4 bases, with 15 bases remaining between them. The germline CDR1 and CDR2 sequences are LNHDA and SQIVND (reference sequence). CDR3 residues: CASSMGSEWITGELFF. CDR3 coding DNA: TGTGCCAGTAGTATGGGGAGCGAGTGGATCACCGGGGAGCTGTTTTTT.

The sample holds many counts of this clonotype. The chain couples TRBV20-1 to TRBJ2-5; D perhaps matches TRBD1 (6 bases). This CDR3 has 13 residues. The V gene lost 1 base and the J gene lost 5 bases, with 11 bases spanning the gap. From germline, CDR1 is DFQATT and CDR2 SNEGSKA (reference sequence). The CDR3 loop is CSARVGGRETQYF. CDR3 nucleotide sequence: TGCAGTGCTAGAGTAGGGGGACGGGAGACCCAGTACTTC.

The chain uses TRBV7-2 and TRBJ2-5; TRBD1 or TRBD2 may be the D gene (5 bases each). The CDR3 has 14 residues. V was shortened by 4 bases and J by 6 bases, with 15 bases between the two germline ends. The germline gives CDR1 SGHTA, CDR2 FQGNSA. CDR3 region: CASSSPIREKTQYF. In nucleotides, the CDR3 is TGTGCCAGCAGCTCACCGATCAGGGAGAAGACCCAGTACTTC. The full variable domain, completed using reference TRBV7-2 and TRBJ2-5, is GAGVSQSPSNKVTEKGKDVELRCDPISGHTALYWYRQSLGQGLEFLIYFQGNSAPDKSGLPSDRFSAERTGGSVSTLTIQRTQQEDSAVYLCASSSPIREKTQYFGPGTRLLVL.